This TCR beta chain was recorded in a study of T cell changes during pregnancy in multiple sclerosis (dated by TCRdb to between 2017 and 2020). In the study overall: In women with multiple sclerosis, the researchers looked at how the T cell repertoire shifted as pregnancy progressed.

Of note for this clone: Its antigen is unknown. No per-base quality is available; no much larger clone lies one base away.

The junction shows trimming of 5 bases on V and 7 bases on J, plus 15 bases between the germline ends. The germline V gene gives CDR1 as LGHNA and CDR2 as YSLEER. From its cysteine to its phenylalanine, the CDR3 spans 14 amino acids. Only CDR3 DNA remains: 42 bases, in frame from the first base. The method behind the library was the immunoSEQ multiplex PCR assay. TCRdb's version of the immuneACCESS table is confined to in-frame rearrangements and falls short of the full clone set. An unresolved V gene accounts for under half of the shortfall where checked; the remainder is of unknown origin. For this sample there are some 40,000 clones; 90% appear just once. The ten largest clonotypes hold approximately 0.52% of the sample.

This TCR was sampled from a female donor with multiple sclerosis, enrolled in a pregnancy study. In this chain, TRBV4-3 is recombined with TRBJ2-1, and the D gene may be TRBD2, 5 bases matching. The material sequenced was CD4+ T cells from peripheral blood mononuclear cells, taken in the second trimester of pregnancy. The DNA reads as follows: TGCGCCAGCAGCTCGGGCCCCCGGAGGAATGAGCAGTTCTTC. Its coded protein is CASSSGPRRNEQFF.